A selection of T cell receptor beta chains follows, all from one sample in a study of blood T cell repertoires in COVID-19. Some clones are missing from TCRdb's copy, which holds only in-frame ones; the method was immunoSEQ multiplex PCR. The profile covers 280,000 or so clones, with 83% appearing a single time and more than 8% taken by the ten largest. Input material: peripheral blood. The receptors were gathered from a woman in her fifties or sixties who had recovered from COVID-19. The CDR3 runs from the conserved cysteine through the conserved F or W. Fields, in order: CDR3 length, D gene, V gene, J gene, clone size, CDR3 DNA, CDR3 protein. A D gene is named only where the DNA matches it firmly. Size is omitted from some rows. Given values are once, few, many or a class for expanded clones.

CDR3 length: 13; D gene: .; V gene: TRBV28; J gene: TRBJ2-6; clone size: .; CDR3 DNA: TGTGCCGGGGCTAGCTCTGGGGCCAACGTCCTGACTTTC; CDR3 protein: CAGASSGANVLTF
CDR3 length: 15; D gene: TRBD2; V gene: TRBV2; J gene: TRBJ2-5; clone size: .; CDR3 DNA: TGTGCCAGCATTCCGGGGGGACTAGCTAGGGAGACCCAGTACTTC; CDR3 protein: CASIPGGLARETQYF
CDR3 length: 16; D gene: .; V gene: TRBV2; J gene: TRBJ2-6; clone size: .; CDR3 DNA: TGTGCCAGCAGTGAAGCCAGGGTAGCTGGGGCCAACGTCCTGACTTTC; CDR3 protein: CASSEARVAGANVLTF
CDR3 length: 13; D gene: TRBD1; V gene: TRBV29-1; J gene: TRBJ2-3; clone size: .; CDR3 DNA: TGCAGCGTGGGACAGGGTGGCGCAGATACGCAGTATTTT; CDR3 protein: CSVGQGGADTQYF
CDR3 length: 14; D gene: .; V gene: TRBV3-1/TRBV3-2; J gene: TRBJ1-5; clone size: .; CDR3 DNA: TGTGCCAGCAGCCTCCAGCAGGGGAATCAGCCCCAGCATTTT; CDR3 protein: CASSLQQGNQPQHF
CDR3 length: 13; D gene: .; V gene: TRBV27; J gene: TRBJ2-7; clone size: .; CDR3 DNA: TGTGCCAGCAGGGCCGGAACAGGGCTCGAGCAGTACTTC; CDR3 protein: CASRAGTGLEQYF
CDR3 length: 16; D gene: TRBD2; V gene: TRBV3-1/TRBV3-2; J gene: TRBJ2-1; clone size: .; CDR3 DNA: TGTGCCAGCAGCCTTAGTAAGGGCGGGGGATACAATGAGCAGTTCTTC; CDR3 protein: CASSLSKGGGYNEQFF
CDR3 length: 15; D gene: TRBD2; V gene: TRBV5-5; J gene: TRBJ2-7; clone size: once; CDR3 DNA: TGTGCCAGCAGCTCGGGACTAGCGGGTCTCTACGAGCAGTACTTC; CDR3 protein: CASSSGLAGLYEQYF
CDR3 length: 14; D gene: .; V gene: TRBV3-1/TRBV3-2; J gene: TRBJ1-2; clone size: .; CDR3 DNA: TGTGCCAGCAGCCAAGGGGCATCAAACTATGGCTACACCTTC; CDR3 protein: CASSQGASNYGYTF
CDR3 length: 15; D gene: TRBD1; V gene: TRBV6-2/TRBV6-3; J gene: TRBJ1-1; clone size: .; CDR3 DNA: TGTGCCAGCAGTTCCCCTTACAGGGGGGACACTGAAGCTTTCTTT; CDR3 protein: CASSSPYRGDTEAFF
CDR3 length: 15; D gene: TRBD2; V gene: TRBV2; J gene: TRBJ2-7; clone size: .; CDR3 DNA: TGTGCCAGCAGTCTTGAGCGGGGGGGCCTCTACGAGCAGTACTTC; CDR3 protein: CASSLERGGLYEQYF
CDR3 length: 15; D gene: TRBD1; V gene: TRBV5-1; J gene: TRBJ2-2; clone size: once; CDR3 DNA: TGCGCCAGCAGCTTGGGGCAGGGGGATACCGGGGAGCTGTTTTTT; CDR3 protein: CASSLGQGDTGELFF
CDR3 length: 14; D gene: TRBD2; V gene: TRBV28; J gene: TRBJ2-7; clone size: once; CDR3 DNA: TGTGCATCGATTGGGCTAGCGGGAGCATACGAGCAGTACTTC; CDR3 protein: CASIGLAGAYEQYF
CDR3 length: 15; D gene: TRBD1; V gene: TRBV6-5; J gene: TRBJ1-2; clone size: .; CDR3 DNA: TGTGCCAGCAGGGATACAGGGGGCAGGGGCTATGGCTACACCTTC; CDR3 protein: CASRDTGGRGYGYTF
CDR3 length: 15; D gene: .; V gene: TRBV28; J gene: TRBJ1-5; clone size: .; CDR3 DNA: TGTGCCAGCAGTTTAATGGCTAGGCACAATCAGCCCCAGCATTTT; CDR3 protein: CASSLMARHNQPQHF
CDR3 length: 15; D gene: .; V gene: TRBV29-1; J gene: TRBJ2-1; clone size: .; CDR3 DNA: TGCAGCGTTGAACCCACAGGTATCACCTACAATGAGCAGTTCTTC; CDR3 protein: CSVEPTGITYNEQFF
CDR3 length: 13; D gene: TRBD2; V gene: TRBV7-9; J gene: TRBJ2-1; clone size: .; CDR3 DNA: TGTGCCAGCATTGGACTAGTCGGCAATGAGCAGTTCTTC; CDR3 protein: CASIGLVGNEQFF
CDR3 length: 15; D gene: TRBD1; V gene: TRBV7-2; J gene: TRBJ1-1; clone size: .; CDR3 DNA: TGTGCCAGCAGCGGTCGATTCACAGGGGTTGCTGAAGCTTTCTTT; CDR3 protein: CASSGRFTGVAEAFF
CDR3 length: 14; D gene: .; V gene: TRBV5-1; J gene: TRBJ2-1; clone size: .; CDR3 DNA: TGCGCCAGCAGCTCAGCCTCTCGGGGGAATGAGCAGTTCTTC; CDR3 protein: CASSSASRGNEQFF
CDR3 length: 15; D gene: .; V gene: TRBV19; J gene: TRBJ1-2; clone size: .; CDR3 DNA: TGTGCCAGTAGTATACCCCCCCCCGGGTCGGCGGGCTACACCTTC; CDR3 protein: CASSIPPPGSAGYTF
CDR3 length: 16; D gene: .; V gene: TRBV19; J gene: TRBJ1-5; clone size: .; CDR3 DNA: TGTGCCAGTAGCATTAGGACTGGGTATAGCAATCAGCCCCAGCATTTT; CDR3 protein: CASSIRTGYSNQPQHF
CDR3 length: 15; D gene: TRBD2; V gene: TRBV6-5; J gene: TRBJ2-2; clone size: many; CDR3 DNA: TGTGCCAGCGGGACTAGCGGGGAGAACACCGGGGAGCTGTTTTTT; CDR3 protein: CASGTSGENTGELFF
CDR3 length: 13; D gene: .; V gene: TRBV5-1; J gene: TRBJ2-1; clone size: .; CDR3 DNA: TGCGCCAGCAGCTTGTTGGCAGGGTTAGAGCAGTTCTTC; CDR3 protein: CASSLLAGLEQFF
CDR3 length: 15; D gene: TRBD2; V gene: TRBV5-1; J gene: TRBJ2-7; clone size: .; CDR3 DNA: TGCGCCAGCAGCTGGGATGGACTAGCGGGGTACGAGCAGTACTTC; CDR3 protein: CASSWDGLAGYEQYF
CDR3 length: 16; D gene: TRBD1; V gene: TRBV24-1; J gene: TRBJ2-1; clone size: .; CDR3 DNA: TGTGCCACCAGTGGGAAGAGGGACAGGGGATTCAATGAGCAGTTCTTC; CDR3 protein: CATSGKRDRGFNEQFF
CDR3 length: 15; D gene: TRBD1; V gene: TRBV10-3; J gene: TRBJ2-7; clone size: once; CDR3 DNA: TGTGCCATCAGTGAGCCGCTACAGGGGACCCACGAGCAGTACTTC; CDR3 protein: CAISEPLQGTHEQYF
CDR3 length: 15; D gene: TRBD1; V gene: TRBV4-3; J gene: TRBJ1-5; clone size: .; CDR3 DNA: TGCGCCAGCAGCCATGGACAGGGGCCCAATCAGCCCCAGCATTTT; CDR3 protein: CASSHGQGPNQPQHF
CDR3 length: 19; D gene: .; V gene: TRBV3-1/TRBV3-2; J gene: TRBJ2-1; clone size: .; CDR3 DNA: TGTGCCAGCAGCCAAGAAGGAGGAGGGGGGGGCATTTCCTACAATGAGCAGTTCTTC; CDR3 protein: CASSQEGGGGGISYNEQFF
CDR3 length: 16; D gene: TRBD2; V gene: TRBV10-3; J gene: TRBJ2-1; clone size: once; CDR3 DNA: TGTGCCATCAGCGCGTCGGGGAGGGGCTCCTACAATGAGCAGTTCTTC; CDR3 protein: CAISASGRGSYNEQFF
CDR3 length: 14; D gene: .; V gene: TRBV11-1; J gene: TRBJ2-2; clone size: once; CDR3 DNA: TGTGCCAGCAGCTATAGTACAGGATACGGGGAGCTGTTTTTT; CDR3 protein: CASSYSTGYGELFF
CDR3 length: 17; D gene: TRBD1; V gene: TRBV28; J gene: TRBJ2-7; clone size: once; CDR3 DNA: TGTGCCAGCAGAAACCCGGGACAGGGCGTAGACTCCTACGAGCAGTACTTC; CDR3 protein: CASRNPGQGVDSYEQYF
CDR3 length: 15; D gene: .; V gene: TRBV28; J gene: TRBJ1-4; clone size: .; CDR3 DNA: TGTGCCAGCAGTCCATCGACAAGGCCAAATGAAAAACTGTTTTTT; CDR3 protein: CASSPSTRPNEKLFF
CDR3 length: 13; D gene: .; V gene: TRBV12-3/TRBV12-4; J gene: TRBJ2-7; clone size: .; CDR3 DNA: TGTGCCAGCAGTCCCAGGGCCCCCTACGAGCAGTACTTC; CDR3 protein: CASSPRAPYEQYF
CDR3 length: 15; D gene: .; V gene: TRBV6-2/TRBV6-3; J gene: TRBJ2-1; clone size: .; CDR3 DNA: TGTGCCAGCAGCCTCCGGGGGACCTCCTACAATGAGCAGTTCTTC; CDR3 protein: CASSLRGTSYNEQFF
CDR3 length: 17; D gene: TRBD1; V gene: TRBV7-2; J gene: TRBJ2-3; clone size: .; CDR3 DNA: TGTGCCAGCAGCTTAGCGGACAGGGGGGGGAGCACAGATACGCAGTATTTT; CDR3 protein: CASSLADRGGSTDTQYF